This T cell receptor (beta chain) was captured by sequencing in a study of spatial heterogeneity in lung cancer. Study results and caveats: Resection saw ubiquitous expanded tumor TCRs appear in blood more than follow-up did.

Time point described: sample taken at primary tumor resection. Without sorting, whole RNA was sequenced from tumor, nontumor lung or frozen PBMC. Ten or more counts support this clonotype. Its antigen is undetermined. Each TCR cDNA molecule bore a unique molecular identifier. TCRdb redid the calling of the 5' RACE reads with MiXCR, one entry per CDR3 protein. The sample carries about 38,000 distinct CDR3 sequences, about 5.2% recorded once. The sample in question was PBMCs, obtained at surgery. The receptor was derived from a female donor with early-stage non-small cell lung cancer.

CDR3 residues: CASSLAGSTQETQYF. The CDR3 coding sequence is TGCGCCAGCAGCTTGGCCGGCAGCACTCAAGAGACCCAGTACTTC. The V gene is TRBV5-1, the J gene TRBJ2-5; D not resolved. There are 15 residues in the CDR3. V was clipped by 0 bases and J by 2 bases, with 11 bases between them. The germline CDR1 and CDR2 sequences are SGHRS and YFSETQ.